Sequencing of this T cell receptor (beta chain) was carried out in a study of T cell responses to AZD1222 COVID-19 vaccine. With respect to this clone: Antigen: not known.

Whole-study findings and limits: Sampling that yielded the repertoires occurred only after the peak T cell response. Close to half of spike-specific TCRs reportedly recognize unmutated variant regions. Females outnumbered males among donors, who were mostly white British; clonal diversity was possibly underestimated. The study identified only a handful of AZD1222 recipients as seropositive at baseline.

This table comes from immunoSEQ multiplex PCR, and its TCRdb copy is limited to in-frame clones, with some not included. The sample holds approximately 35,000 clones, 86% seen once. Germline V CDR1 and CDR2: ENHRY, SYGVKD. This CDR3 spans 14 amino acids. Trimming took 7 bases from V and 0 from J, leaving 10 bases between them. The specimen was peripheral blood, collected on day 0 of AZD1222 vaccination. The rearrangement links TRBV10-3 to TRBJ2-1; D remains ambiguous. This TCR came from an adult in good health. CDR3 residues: CAIKGLSSYNEQFF. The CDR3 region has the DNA TGTGCCATCAAGGGTCTAAGCTCCTACAATGAGCAGTTCTTC.